This TCR beta chain was identified in a study of shared clonotypes between healthy human individuals. Study-level findings and limits: Estimated clonotype richness was generally higher in naive than memory subsets. The genetic and exposure-history diversity represented was limited by few donors. Shared clonotypes across all four donors exceeded non-shared ones in generation probability.

Profiled with immunoSEQ multiplex PCR; TCRdb holds only in-frame clones, not every one. The sample consists of about 1.9 million clones, approximately 92% of them appearing once. Selected positively for CCR7 and CD45RO-negative, naive CD8 cells excluded terminally differentiated effector memory CD45RA+ cells. Deletions cut 4 bases from V and 2 bases from J, with 15 bases between. Looked up from germline, CDR1 is SEHNR and CDR2 is FQNEAQ (reference sequence). This CDR3 has 15 amino acids. Of note for this clone: Its specificity is not known.

This sequence joins TRBV7-9 and TRBJ2-7; either TRBD1 or TRBD2 may supply D (6 bases each). This TCR came from a man younger than 35 in good health. Some clones in this sample may be carry-over from other donors' samples. Sequencing used naive CD8+ T cells from PBMCs. The CDR3 sequence is CASSWGAAETYEQYF. In nucleotides, the CDR3 is TGTGCCAGCAGCTGGGGGGCGGCGGAGACCTACGAGCAGTACTTC.